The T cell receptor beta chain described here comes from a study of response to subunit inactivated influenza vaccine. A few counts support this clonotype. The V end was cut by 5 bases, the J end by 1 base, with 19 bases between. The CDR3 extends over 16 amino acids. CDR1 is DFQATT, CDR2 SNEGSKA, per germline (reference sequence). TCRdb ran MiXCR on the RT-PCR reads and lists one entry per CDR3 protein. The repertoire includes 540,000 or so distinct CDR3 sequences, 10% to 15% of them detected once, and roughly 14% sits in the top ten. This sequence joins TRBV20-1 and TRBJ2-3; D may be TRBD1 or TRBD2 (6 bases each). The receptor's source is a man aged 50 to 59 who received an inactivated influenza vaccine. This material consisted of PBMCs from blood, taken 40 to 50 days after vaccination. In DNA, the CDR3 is TGCAGTGCTTACCATGAGGGGGGCCGGGGCACAGATACGCAGTATTTT. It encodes CSAYHEGGRGTDTQYF.